This TCR beta chain was captured by sequencing in a study of shared clonotypes between healthy human individuals. Findings of the study overall: Generation of non-shared clonotypes was less probable than generation of clonotypes shared by all four donors.

CD45RA-negative memory and CD45RA+ naive subsets were split from the CD4+ cells. The table came from immunoSEQ multiplex PCR; TCRdb's copy has only in-frame clones and leaves some out. The table has just under 350,000 clones, less than 85% seen once. This clone appeared a single time. Its antigen is still unknown. This CDR3 has 13 residues. Germline V lookup: CDR1 KGHSH, CDR2 LQKENI. With 3 bases clipped from V and 6 bases from J, the junction kept 3 bases outside the gene matches. The sequenced sample was memory CD4+ T cells sorted from blood. Subset indicated: CD45RA-negative fraction. This chain connects TRBV18 to TRBJ2-3; the match to TRBD2 covers 7 bases. This clonotype was sampled from a man aged 30-40 years in good health. The CDR3 loop reads CASSPRREDTQYF. The CDR3 nucleotides are TGTGCCAGCTCACCCAGGCGGGAGGATACGCAGTATTTT.